This TCR beta chain was sequenced during a study of regulatory dendritic cells for organ transplantation. CFSE-labeled sorted T cells met regulatory or mature dendritic cells for under 6 days. Germline values: CDR1 LNHDA, CDR2 SQIVND (reference sequence). This CDR3 has 16 residues. V lost 1 base, J lost 6 bases, and 18 bases lay in between. This clone came up once. Its antigen is not identified. Repertoires were generated with immunoSEQ multiplex PCR, while TCRdb's copy carries only in-frame clones and drops some. The repertoire holds around 21,000 clones, with approximately 83% as singletons. This receptor was identified in a human donor in good health. This chain joins TRBV19 and TRBJ1-2; D is possibly TRBD1 (6 bases). The sample consisted of naive CD4+ T cells from blood cultured with dendritic cells. Specified subset: CD45RA+ naive T cells. Here the CDR3 DNA reads TGTGCCAGTAGTATAGCCTATTCCGGGACATTTGATGGCTACACCTTC. It yields the protein CASSIAYSGTFDGYTF.